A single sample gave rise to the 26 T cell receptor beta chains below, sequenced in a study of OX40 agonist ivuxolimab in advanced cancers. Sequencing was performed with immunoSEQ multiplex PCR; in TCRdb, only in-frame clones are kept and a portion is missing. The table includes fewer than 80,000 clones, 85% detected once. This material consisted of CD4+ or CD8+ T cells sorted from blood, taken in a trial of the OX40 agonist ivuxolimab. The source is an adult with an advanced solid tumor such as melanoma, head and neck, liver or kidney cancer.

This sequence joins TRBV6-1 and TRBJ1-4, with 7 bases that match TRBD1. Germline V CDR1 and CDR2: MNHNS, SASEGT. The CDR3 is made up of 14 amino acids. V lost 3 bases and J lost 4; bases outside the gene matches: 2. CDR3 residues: CASSEGTVNEKLFF. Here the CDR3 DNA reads TGTGCCAGCAGTGAGGGGACAGTTAATGAAAAACTGTTTTTT.

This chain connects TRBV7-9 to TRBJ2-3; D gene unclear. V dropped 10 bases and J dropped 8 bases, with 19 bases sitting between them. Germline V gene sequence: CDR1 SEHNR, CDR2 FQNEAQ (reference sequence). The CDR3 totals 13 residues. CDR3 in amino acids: CATMDRSSGTQYF. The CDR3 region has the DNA TGTGCCACCATGGACCGGTCCTCGGGTACGCAGTATTTT.

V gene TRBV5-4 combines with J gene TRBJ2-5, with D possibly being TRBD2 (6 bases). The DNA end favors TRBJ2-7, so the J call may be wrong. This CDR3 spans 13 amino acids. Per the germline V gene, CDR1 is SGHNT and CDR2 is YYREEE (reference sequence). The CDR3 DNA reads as TGTGCCAGCAGCACGGGGGACCCCTACGAGCAGTACTTC. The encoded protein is CASSTGDPYEQYF.

The CDR3 loop is CASSLMNHRNGASEQYF. The CDR3 bases are TGTGCCAGCAGTCTCATGAACCACAGGAATGGAGCCAGCGAGCAGTACTTC. This chain connects TRBV6-8 to TRBJ2-7; maybe TRBD1 (5 bases). From germline, CDR1 is MNHGY and CDR2 SAAAGT. Deletions cut 5 bases from V and 6 bases from J, with 26 bases between. The CDR3 length is 17 residues.

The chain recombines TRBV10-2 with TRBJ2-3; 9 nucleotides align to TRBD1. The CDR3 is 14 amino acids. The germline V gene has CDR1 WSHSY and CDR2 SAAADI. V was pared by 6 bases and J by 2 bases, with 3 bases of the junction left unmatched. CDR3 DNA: TGCGCCAGCAGGGGACAGGGAAACACAGATACGCAGTATTTT. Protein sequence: CASRGQGNTDTQYF.

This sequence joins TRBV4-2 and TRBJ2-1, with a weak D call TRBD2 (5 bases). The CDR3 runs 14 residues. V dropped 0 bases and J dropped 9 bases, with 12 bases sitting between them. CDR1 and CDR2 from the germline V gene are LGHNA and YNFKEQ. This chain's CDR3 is CASSQDLRVPEQFF. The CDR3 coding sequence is TGTGCCAGCAGCCAAGATCTGCGGGTGCCTGAGCAGTTCTTC.

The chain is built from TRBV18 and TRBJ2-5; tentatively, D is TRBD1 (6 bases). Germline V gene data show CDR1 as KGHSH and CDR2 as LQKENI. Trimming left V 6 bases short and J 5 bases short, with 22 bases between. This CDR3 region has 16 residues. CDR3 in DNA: TGTGCCAGCTCGCCGGCCCCGCTAGCCCAGGGGGAGACCCAGTACTTC. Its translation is CASSPAPLAQGETQYF.

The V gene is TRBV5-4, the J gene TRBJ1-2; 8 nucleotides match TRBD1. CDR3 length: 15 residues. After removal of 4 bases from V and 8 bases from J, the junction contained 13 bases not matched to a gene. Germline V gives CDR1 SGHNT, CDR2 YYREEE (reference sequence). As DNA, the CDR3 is TGTGCCAGCAGCCATGGACAGGGAGAAGCTTGGGGCTACACCTTC. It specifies CASSHGQGEAWGYTF. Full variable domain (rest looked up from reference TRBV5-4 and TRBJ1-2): ETGVTQSPTHLIKTRGQQVTLRCSSQSGHNTVSWYQQALGQGPQFIFQYYREEENGRGNFPPRFSGLQFPNYSSELNVNALELDDSALYLCASSHGQGEAWGYTFGSGTRLTVV.

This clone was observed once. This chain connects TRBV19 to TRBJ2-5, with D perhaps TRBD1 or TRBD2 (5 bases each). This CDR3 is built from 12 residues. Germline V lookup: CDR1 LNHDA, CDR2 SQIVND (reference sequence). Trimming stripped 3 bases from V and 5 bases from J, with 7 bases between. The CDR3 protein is CASSIWGETQYF. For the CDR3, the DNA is TGTGCCAGTAGTATCTGGGGGGAGACCCAGTACTTC. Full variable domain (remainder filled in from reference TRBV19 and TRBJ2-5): DGGITQSPKYLFRKEGQNVTLSCEQNLNHDAMYWYRQDPGQGLRLIYYSQIVNDFQKGDIAEGYSVSREKKESFPLTVTSAQKNPTAFYLCASSIWGETQYFGPGTRLLVL.

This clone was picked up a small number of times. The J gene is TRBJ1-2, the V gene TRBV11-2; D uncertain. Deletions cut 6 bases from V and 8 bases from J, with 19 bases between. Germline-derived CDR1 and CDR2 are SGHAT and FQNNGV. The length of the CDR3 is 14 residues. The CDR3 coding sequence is TGTGCCAGCAGTTATGAAAGGGATGGTCGAGGCTACACCTTC. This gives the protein CASSYERDGRGYTF.

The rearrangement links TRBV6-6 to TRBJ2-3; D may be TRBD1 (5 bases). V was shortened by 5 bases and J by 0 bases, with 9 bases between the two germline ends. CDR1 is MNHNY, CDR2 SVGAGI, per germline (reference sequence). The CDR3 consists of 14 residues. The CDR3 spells CASSQTGSTDTQYF. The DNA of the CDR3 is TGTGCCAGCAGTCAAACAGGTAGCACAGATACGCAGTATTTT.

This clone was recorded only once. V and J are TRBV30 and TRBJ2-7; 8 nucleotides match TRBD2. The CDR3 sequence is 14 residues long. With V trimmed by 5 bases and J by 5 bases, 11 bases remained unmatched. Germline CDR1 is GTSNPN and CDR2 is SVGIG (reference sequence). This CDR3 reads CAWQPSGLVNEQYF. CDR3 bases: TGTGCCTGGCAACCCTCGGGACTAGTAAACGAGCAGTACTTC.

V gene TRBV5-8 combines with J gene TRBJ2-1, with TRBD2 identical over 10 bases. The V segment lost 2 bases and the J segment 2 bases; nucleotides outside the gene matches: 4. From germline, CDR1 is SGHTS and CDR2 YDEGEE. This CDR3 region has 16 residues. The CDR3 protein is CASSLIAGGPYNEQFF. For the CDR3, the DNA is TGTGCCAGCAGCTTAATAGCGGGGGGTCCCTACAATGAGCAGTTCTTC.

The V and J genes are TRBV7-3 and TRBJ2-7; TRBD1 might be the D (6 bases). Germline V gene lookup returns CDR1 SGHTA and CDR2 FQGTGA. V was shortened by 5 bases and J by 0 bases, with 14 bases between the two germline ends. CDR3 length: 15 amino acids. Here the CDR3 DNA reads TGTGCCAGCAGCCGACCCGACAGGAGCTCCTACGAGCAGTACTTC. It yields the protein CASSRPDRSSYEQYF.

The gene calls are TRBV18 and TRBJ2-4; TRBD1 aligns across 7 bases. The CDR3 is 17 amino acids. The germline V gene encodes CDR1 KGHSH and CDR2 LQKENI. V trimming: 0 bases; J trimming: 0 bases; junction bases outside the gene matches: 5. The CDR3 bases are TGTGCCAGCTCACCACCGACAGGGCGAGTAGCCAAAAACATTCAGTACTTC. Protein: CASSPPTGRVAKNIQYF.

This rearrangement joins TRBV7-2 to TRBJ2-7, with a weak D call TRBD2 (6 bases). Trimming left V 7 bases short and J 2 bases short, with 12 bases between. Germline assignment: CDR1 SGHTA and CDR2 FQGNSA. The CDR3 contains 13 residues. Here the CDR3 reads CASTISGTYEQYF. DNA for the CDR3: TGTGCCAGCACTATTAGCGGCACCTACGAGCAGTACTTC.

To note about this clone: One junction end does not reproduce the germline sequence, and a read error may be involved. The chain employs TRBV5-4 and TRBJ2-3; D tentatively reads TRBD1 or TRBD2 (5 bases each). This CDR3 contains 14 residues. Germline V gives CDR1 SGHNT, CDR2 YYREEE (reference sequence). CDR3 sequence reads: CASSLGLAADTQYF. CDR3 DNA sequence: TGTGCCAGCAGTTTGGGGCTAGCTGCAGATACGCAGTATTTT.

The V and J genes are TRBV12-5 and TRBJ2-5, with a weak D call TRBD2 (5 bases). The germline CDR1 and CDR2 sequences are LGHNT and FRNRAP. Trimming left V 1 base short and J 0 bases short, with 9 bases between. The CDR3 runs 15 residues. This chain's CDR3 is CASGLGGLYQETQYF. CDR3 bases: TGTGCTAGTGGTTTGGGAGGGCTGTACCAAGAGACCCAGTACTTC.

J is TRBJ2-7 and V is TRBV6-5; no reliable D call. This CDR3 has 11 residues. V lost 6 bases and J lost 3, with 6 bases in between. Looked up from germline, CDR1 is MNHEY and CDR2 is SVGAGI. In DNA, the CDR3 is TGTGCCAGCAGACTTAACTACGAGCAGTACTTC. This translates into CASRLNYEQYF.

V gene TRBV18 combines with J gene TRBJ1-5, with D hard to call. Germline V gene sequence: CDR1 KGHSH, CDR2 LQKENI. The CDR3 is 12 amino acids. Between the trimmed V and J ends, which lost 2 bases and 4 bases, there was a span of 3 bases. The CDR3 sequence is CASSPGNQPQHF. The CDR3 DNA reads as TGTGCCAGCTCACCAGGGAATCAGCCCCAGCATTTT.

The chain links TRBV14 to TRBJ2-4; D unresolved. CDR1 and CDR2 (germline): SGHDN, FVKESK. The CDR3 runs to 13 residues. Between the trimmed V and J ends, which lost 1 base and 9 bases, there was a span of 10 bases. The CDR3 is CASSQARGGIQYF. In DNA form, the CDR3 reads TGTGCCAGCAGCCAAGCGAGAGGCGGCATTCAGTACTTC.

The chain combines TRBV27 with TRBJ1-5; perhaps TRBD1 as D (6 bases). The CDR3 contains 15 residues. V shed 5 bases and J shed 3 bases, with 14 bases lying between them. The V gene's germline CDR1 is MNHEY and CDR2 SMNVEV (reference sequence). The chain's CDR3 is CASSLLQGYNQPQHF. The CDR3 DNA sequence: TGTGCCAGCAGTCTCCTACAGGGCTACAATCAGCCCCAGCATTTT.

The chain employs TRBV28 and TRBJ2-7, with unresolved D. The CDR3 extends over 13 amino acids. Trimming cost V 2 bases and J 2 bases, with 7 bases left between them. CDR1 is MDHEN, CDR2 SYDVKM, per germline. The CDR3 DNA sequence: TGTGCCAGCAGTTTAGGCGGCCCCTACGAGCAGTACTTC. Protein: CASSLGGPYEQYF.

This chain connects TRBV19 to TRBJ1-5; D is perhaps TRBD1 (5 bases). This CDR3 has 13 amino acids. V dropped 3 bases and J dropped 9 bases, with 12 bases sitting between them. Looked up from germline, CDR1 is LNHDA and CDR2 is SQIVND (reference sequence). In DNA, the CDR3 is TGTGCCAGTAGTATTCGGGGGGGACGGCCCCAGCATTTT. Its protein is CASSIRGGRPQHF.

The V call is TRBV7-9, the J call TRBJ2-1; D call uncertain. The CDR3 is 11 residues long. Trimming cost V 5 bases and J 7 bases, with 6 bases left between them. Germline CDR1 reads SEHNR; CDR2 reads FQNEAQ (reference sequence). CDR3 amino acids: CASSPQNEQFF. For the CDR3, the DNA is TGTGCCAGCAGCCCACAAAATGAGCAGTTCTTC.

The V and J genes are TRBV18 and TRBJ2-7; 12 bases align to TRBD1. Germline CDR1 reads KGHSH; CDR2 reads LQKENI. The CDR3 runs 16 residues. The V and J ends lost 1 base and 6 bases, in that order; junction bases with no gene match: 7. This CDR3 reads CASSPLPGTGGFEQYF. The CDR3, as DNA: TGTGCCAGCTCACCACTCCCCGGGACAGGGGGCTTCGAGCAGTACTTC.